Sequencing of this T cell receptor (beta chain) was carried out in a study of early T cells in non-severe SARS-CoV-2 infection (dated by TCRdb to about 2021). Turning to the overall study: Because TCR sequencing was done on bulk RNA from unsorted whole blood, the alpha and beta chains could not be paired.

This clonotype has ten or more counts. Its antigen specificity is not known. Qualities for individual bases were not recorded, and no much larger clone is one base off. Receptors were amplified or captured by 5' RACE. The data were produced on a NextSeq 500. In the TCR library protocol, unique molecular identifiers were attached to individual cDNA molecules to correct for PCR bias and sequencing error. TCR alpha and beta chains were both sequenced, and the abundances of alpha and beta sequences in each sample were closely correlated with each other. The authors' analysis ran thus. V gene, J gene and CDR3 annotation of TCR sequences was performed with Decombinator V4. Expanded TCRs were defined as changing significantly between any two time points under a Poisson model with p below 0.0001. TCR abundances were normalised to the total number of TCRs sequenced per sample and expressed as counts per million. MAIT TCRs were defined by TRAV1-2 paired with TRAJ12, TRAJ20 or TRAJ33, and iNKT TCRs by TRAV10 paired with TRAJ18. VDJdb, accessed on 1 November 2021, was searched for TCRs annotated for CMV, EBV and SARS-CoV-2, and TCRs annotated for more than one antigen were excluded. Starting from the raw public reads, TCRdb applied fastp trimming at Q25, assembled clones with MiXCR and retained in-frame beta chains. One record per CDR3 amino acid sequence lists the most common genes and DNA. These V and J calls are TCRdb output, not the study's own analysis. This sample is represented by some 26,000 distinct CDR3 sequences; around 4.4% of them were singletons. About an eighth of the sample is held by the ten biggest clonotypes.

Sequences DFQATT (CDR1) and SNEGSKA (CDR2) are obtained from the germline V gene (reference sequence). The CDR3, cysteine through phenylalanine, is 14 amino acids long. The CDR3 DNA has 42 bases and is translated from base 1. Trimming accounts for 2 bases at V and 9 bases at J, while the number of junction bases matched to no gene is 8. Results and caveats for the whole study, not just this receptor: VDJdb matching was skewed toward anti-spike CD8 responses and likely underestimated virus-specific expansions by missing private and CD4 specificities.

A case-control design nested within a healthcare worker cohort in London, UK, was used, with weekly nasopharyngeal swab PCR tests and blood sampling performed. Healthcare workers were recruited between 23 and 31 March 2020, during the week of the UK lockdown, and were followed weekly for up to 16 weeks. The source material was whole blood. The chain links TRBV20-1 with TRBJ2-1; TRBD2 agrees with 9 junctional bases. This TCR was sampled from an adult who was a healthcare worker with PCR-confirmed SARS-CoV-2 infection or an uninfected control (not recorded which). The CDR3 reads as follows: CSARSLAGYSEQFF. The DNA sequence is given as TGCAGTGCTAGATCCCTAGCGGGATATTCTGAGCAGTTCTTC.